The 32 T cell receptor beta chains listed next were all sequenced from one sample in a study of memory CD4+ T cells and cytomegalovirus serostatus. Profiled with immunoSEQ multiplex PCR; TCRdb holds only in-frame clones, not every one. The data show some 54,000 clones, more than 70% seen once. Single viable CD3+CD4+CD8-CD45RO+ cells were sorted as the memory CD4+ T cells. The sample was memory CD4+ T cells from blood. Every receptor here comes from an adult in good health and CMV-seropositive.

This chain joins TRBV6-5 and TRBJ1-1; 8 bases align to TRBD1. Germline V gene lookup returns CDR1 MNHEY and CDR2 SVGAGI. Germline trimming cut 6 bases from V and 5 bases from J; bases unmatched to any gene: 8. The CDR3 has 14 amino acids. The chain's CDR3 is CASSRTGLKTEAFF. The CDR3 DNA sequence: TGTGCCAGCAGCAGGACAGGGTTAAAGACTGAAGCTTTCTTT.

The V call is TRBV7-9, the J call TRBJ2-7; tentatively, D is TRBD2 (7 bases). This CDR3 has 19 residues. Per germline, CDR1 SEHNR and CDR2 FQNEAQ (reference sequence). Trimming stripped 5 bases from V and 5 bases from J, with 31 bases between. The CDR3 DNA reads as TGTGCCAGCAGCCACGACCGAGGGGGGCGTAAGCGGGAAATGCACGAGCAGTACTTC. Amino acids: CASSHDRGGRKREMHEQYF.

V gene TRBV6-1 combines with J gene TRBJ2-1, with D maybe TRBD1 (6 bases). The CDR3 length is 13 residues. Germline V CDR1 and CDR2: MNHNS, SASEGT. The ends were cut back, 6 bases at V and 8 bases at J, with 14 bases in the middle. CDR3 in amino acids: CASRLQGPDEQFF. CDR3 in DNA: TGTGCCAGCAGGTTACAGGGACCCGATGAGCAGTTCTTC.

This clone was detected only once. As DNA, the CDR3 is TGTGCCACCAGCAGAGATCAGGGGGCCGGAACAGATACGCAGTATTTT. Amino acid sequence: CATSRDQGAGTDTQYF. V is TRBV15 and J is TRBJ2-3; 8 bases are shared with TRBD1. Per germline, CDR1 LNHNV and CDR2 YYDKDF (reference sequence). The trim removed 0 bases at V and 3 bases at J, leaving 5 bases unmatched. This CDR3 region has 16 residues.

The chain carries TRBV5-1 and TRBJ1-2; 12 bases are a match to TRBD1. The V gene's germline CDR1 is SGHRS and CDR2 YFSETQ. This CDR3 is built from 16 residues. V was clipped by 3 bases and J by 4 bases; unmatched bases: 7. The DNA for the CDR3 is TGCGCCAGCAGCTCAGGGACAGGGGGCGATGTCTATGGCTACACCTTC. This gives the protein CASSSGTGGDVYGYTF.

The chain employs TRBV7-2 and TRBJ2-3, with TRBD2 matching 11 bases. From germline, CDR1 is SGHTA and CDR2 FQGNSA. The CDR3 covers 18 residues. The V segment lost 1 base and the J segment 3 bases; nucleotides outside the gene matches: 9. The CDR3: CASSLDFSGGALTDTQYF. In DNA, the CDR3 is TGTGCCAGCAGCTTAGATTTTAGCGGGGGGGCTCTGACAGATACGCAGTATTTT.

This rearrangement joins TRBV7-2 to TRBJ1-1; 7 bases fit TRBD1. Germline V lookup: CDR1 SGHTA, CDR2 FQGNSA. The CDR3 length is 13 residues. The junction had 9 bases not matched to a gene; V was cut back by 4 bases and J by 10 bases. CDR3 in amino acids: CASSSYRGSGAFF. The CDR3 DNA reads as TGTGCCAGCAGCTCGTACAGGGGCTCCGGAGCTTTCTTT.

V gene TRBV5-4 combines with J gene TRBJ2-6; weak D call: TRBD2 (5 bases). This CDR3 has 15 amino acids. Between the trimmed V and J ends, which lost 4 bases and 1 base, there was a span of 9 bases. CDR1 and CDR2 from the germline V gene are SGHNT and YYREEE (reference sequence). CDR3 DNA: TGTGCCAGCAGCCAGGACTGGTCTGGGGCCAACGTCCTGACTTTC. It is translated as CASSQDWSGANVLTF.

The V call is TRBV28, the J call TRBJ1-2; 7 nucleotides align to TRBD1. CDR1 and CDR2 (germline): MDHEN, SYDVKM. V lost 3 bases and J lost 8; bases outside the gene matches: 6. The CDR3 loop spans 13 amino acids. CDR3 coding DNA: TGTGCCAGCAGTTTGGGCAGGGGGTTAGGCTACACCTTC. This codes for CASSLGRGLGYTF.

The CDR3 sequence: CASSSGRGSYNEQFF. CDR3 DNA: TGTGCCAGCAGCTCGGGAAGGGGCTCCTACAATGAGCAGTTCTTC. The V call is TRBV7-9, the J call TRBJ2-1; TRBD1 or TRBD2 may be the D gene (5 bases each). Trimming pared 4 bases from V and 0 bases from J, leaving 10 bases between. The CDR3 runs to 15 residues. CDR1 SEHNR and CDR2 FQNEAQ come from the germline V gene (reference sequence).

The chain joins TRBV28 to TRBJ2-4; D might be TRBD1 or TRBD2, each matching 5 bases. CDR1 and CDR2 from the germline V gene are MDHEN and SYDVKM. Between the trimmed V and J ends, which lost 8 bases and 7 bases, there was a span of 15 bases. The CDR3 loop spans 13 amino acids. As DNA, the CDR3 is TGTGCCAGCGGTCGGGGCGGTCGGAACATTCAGTACTTC. As protein: CASGRGGRNIQYF.

The chain links TRBV20-1 to TRBJ1-1; D gene unclear. CDR1 is DFQATT, CDR2 SNEGSKA, per germline (reference sequence). With 3 bases removed from V and 3 bases from J, the gap between germline ends came to 2 bases. This CDR3 has 10 residues. The CDR3 protein is CSASYTEAFF. CDR3 coding DNA: TGCAGTGCTAGTTACACTGAAGCTTTCTTT.

The chain is built from TRBV10-2 and TRBJ2-5; D gene ambiguous. Germline assignment: CDR1 WSHSY and CDR2 SAAADI. There are 14 residues in the CDR3. Trimming removed 3 bases from V and 2 bases from J, with 10 bases in between. As DNA, the CDR3 is TGCGCCAGCAGTGAAACCATGGGGCAAGAGACCCAGTACTTC. Its protein is CASSETMGQETQYF.

The chain employs TRBV5-1 and TRBJ2-7; a weak D match, TRBD1 (6 bases). Germline CDR1 is SGHRS and CDR2 is YFSETQ. V lost 0 bases, J lost 8 bases, and 18 bases lay in between. This CDR3 comprises 15 residues. In DNA form, the CDR3 reads TGCGCCAGCAGCTTGGGGGGTCAGGGGCCCTCGCAGCAGTACTTC. Its translation: CASSLGGQGPSQQYF. Full variable domain (remainder filled in from reference TRBV5-1 and TRBJ2-7): KAGVTQTPRYLIKTRGQQVTLSCSPISGHRSVSWYQQTPGQGLQFLFEYFSETQRNKGNFPGRFSGRQFSNSRSEMNVSTLELGDSALYLCASSLGGQGPSQQYFGPGTRLTVT.

This chain uses TRBV6-4 with TRBJ2-1, with D hard to call. Deletions cut 1 base from V and 5 bases from J, with 12 bases between. Looked up from germline, CDR1 is MRHNA and CDR2 is SNTAGT. This CDR3 contains 15 residues. The CDR3 reads CASSDLSAVNNEQFF. The DNA of the CDR3 is TGTGCCAGCAGTGACTTATCTGCGGTCAACAATGAGCAGTTCTTC.

CDR3 region: CASNGQGRGEKLFF. Written as DNA, the CDR3 is TGTGCCAGCAACGGACAGGGAAGAGGGGAAAAACTGTTTTTT. This rearrangement joins TRBV28 to TRBJ1-4; the match to TRBD1 covers 8 bases. V dropped 7 bases and J dropped 8; count of bases not matched to a gene: 9. This CDR3 has 14 residues. The V gene's germline CDR1 is MDHEN and CDR2 SYDVKM.

J is TRBJ1-2 and V is TRBV5-6; D is unclear. V lost 0 bases and J lost 4, with 10 bases in between. Germline V gene sequence: CDR1 SGHDT, CDR2 YYEEEE. The CDR3 is 14 residues long. The CDR3 region is CASSLGPGTYGYTF. The CDR3, as DNA: TGTGCCAGCAGCTTGGGGCCAGGAACCTATGGCTACACCTTC.

The chain carries TRBV9 and TRBJ1-3; D gene ambiguous. CDR1 SGDLS and CDR2 YYNGEE come from the germline V gene. Trimming removed 4 bases from V and 4 bases from J, with 12 bases in between. The CDR3 length is 14 residues. The CDR3 region is CASSLTSVGNTIYF. The CDR3 nucleotides are TGTGCCAGCAGCCTCACCTCGGTCGGAAACACCATATATTTT.

CDR3 sequence (DNA): TGTGCCAGCTCAGGGGGCGCTTCTGAAGCTTTCTTT. Protein product: CASSGGASEAFF. J is TRBJ1-1 and V is TRBV18; tentative D call: TRBD1 (6 bases). From germline, CDR1 is KGHSH and CDR2 LQKENI. The CDR3 has 12 residues. Between the trimmed V and J ends, which lost 5 bases and 6 bases, there was a span of 10 bases.

This chain uses TRBV18 with TRBJ1-1; D unresolved. CDR1 and CDR2 from the germline V gene are KGHSH and LQKENI. The CDR3 has 14 residues. The V end was cut by 4 bases, the J end by 1 base, with 10 bases between. The CDR3 spells CASSQDPRNTEAFF. The CDR3, as DNA: TGTGCCAGCTCACAGGACCCACGGAACACTGAAGCTTTCTTT.

The genes are TRBV27 and TRBJ2-3; maybe TRBD2 (6 bases). The CDR3 runs to 15 residues. V was pared by 8 bases and J by 6 bases, with 21 bases between. Germline V gives CDR1 MNHEY, CDR2 SMNVEV (reference sequence). The CDR3 DNA sequence: TGTGCCAGCCGACTCTTAATGGGGGGTGGCGATACGCAGTATTTT. Amino acid sequence: CASRLLMGGGDTQYF.

V gene TRBV5-1 combines with J gene TRBJ2-7; TRBD1 matches at 10 bases. V lost 4 bases to trimming and J lost 4 bases; unmatched junction nucleotides: 2. The length of the CDR3 is 13 residues. Germline-derived CDR1 and CDR2 are SGHRS and YFSETQ. CDR3 DNA sequence: TGCGCCAGCAGCACGGGACAGGGGTACGAGCAGTACTTC. It translates to CASSTGQGYEQYF.

The CDR3 region has the DNA TGTGCCAGCAGACCGGGGCGTCGGGGTGTGACTGAAGCTTTCTTT. Translation: CASRPGRRGVTEAFF. V gene TRBV11-2 combines with J gene TRBJ1-1; D may be TRBD1 (5 bases). The length of the CDR3 is 15 residues. Trimming took off 6 bases at V and 5 bases at J, with 19 bases between the two ends. Germline V gene data show CDR1 as SGHAT and CDR2 as FQNNGV.

This chain joins TRBV2 and TRBJ1-2; possible D gene TRBD1, 5 bases. From germline, CDR1 is SNHLY and CDR2 FYNNEI. The V gene lost 2 bases and the J gene lost 6 bases, with 28 bases spanning the gap. The CDR3 spans 19 residues. The CDR3 loop reads CASSETHPMWGLREDGYTF. The CDR3 DNA sequence: TGTGCCAGCAGTGAAACTCACCCAATGTGGGGGTTACGAGAGGATGGCTACACCTTC.

This clone came up once. The chain uses TRBV7-9 and TRBJ1-1; possibly TRBD1 for D (5 bases). The CDR3 extends over 15 amino acids. Germline values: CDR1 SEHNR, CDR2 FQNEAQ (reference sequence). V lost 5 bases to trimming and J lost 1 base, with 14 bases between them. This CDR3 reads CASSAHWGRNTEAFF. The CDR3 DNA is TGTGCCAGCAGCGCGCATTGGGGGAGGAACACTGAAGCTTTCTTT.

The chain has TRBV4-2 and TRBJ2-7; TRBD1 or TRBD2 may be the D gene (5 bases each). CDR1 is LGHNA and CDR2 is YNFKEQ in the germline V gene. Trimming stripped 0 bases from V and 2 bases from J, with 17 bases between. The CDR3 totals 17 residues. CDR3: CASSQDKSGLAPYEQYF. The CDR3 DNA reads TGTGCCAGCAGCCAAGATAAGTCGGGGCTGGCCCCCTACGAGCAGTACTTC.

This chain connects TRBV7-6 to TRBJ1-6, with a tentative D call TRBD1 (6 bases). V was trimmed by 2 bases and J by 9 bases, leaving 11 bases between them. This CDR3 comprises 14 residues. The V gene's germline CDR1 is SGHVS and CDR2 FNYEAQ. For the CDR3, the DNA is TGTGCCAGCAGCTTAAAACAGGGAATTTCACCCCTCCACTTT. This translates into CASSLKQGISPLHF.

The chain links TRBV6-1 to TRBJ1-2; TRBD1 is a possible D gene (6 bases). This CDR3 has 11 amino acids. Germline values: CDR1 MNHNS, CDR2 SASEGT. The CDR3 nucleotides read TGTGCTAGCGGGAACGGGGGCGGCTACACCTTC. Translating gives CASGNGGGYTF.

The rearrangement uses TRBV19 and TRBJ1-2; D call uncertain. CDR1 is LNHDA and CDR2 is SQIVND in the germline V gene (reference sequence). The CDR3 runs 14 residues. The ends were cut back, 0 bases at V and 8 bases at J, with 13 bases in the middle. CDR3 DNA: TGTGCCAGTAGTATAGATCTTACAGACGGAGGCTACACCTTC. Protein: CASSIDLTDGGYTF.

The V call is TRBV15, the J call TRBJ1-5, with D possibly matching TRBD1 (5 bases). V dropped 0 bases and J dropped 6 bases, with 12 bases sitting between them. Germline CDR1 and CDR2: LNHNV and YYDKDF (reference sequence). There are 15 residues in the CDR3. The CDR3 coding sequence is TGTGCCACCAGCAGAGATGCGGGCGGGGGTCAGCCCCAGCATTTT. Protein: CATSRDAGGGQPQHF.

This sequence joins TRBV4-1 and TRBJ1-2; D is undetermined. The CDR3 has 18 amino acids. Trimming removed 1 base at V and 3 bases at J, with 21 bases between. CDR1 and CDR2 from the germline V gene are MGHRA and YSYEKL. CDR3 DNA sequence: TGCGCCAGCAGCCAAGCTACCATAAGGTTTGGGTTTTACTATGGCTACACCTTC. This translates into CASSQATIRFGFYYGYTF.

Only a few counts were recorded for this clone. This rearrangement joins TRBV20-1 to TRBJ2-5; D remains unclear. CDR1 DFQATT and CDR2 SNEGSKA come from the germline V gene (reference sequence). V was trimmed by 3 bases and J by 4 bases, leaving 6 bases between them. The CDR3 has 11 amino acids. The CDR3 here is CSASYGETQYF. CDR3 coding DNA: TGCAGTGCTAGTTACGGAGAGACCCAGTACTTC.